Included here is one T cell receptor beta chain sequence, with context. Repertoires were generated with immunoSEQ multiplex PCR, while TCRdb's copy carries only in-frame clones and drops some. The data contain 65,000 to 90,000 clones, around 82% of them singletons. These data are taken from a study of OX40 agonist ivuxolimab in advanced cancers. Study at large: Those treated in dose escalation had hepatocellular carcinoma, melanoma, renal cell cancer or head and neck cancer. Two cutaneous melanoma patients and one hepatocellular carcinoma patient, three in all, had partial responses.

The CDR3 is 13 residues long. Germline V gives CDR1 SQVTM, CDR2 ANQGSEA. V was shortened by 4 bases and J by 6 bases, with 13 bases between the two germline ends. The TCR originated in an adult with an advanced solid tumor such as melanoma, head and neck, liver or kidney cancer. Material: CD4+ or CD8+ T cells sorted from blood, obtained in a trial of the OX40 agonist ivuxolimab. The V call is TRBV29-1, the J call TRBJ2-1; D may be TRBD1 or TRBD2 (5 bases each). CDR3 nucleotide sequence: TGCAGCGTTGTTGTGGGTGGGGGCAATGAGCAGTTCTTC. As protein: CSVVVGGGNEQFF.